The 12 T cell receptor beta chains listed next were all sequenced from one sample in a study of T-cell memory formation after mild COVID-19. MiXCR was run by TCRdb on the 5' RACE reads, yielding one entry per CDR3 protein. Among roughly 600,000 distinct CDR3 sequences listed, 18% were seen once. Sequenced: PBMCs or a T cell subset sorted from them (not recorded which). All receptors come from an adult woman who had mild COVID-19 (a few samples of this study predate the infection). Cell type and time point are not known.

A few counts support this clonotype. The chain carries TRBV6-2 or TRBV6-3 and TRBJ2-5, with 8 bases lining up with TRBD2. Germline lookup yields CDR1 MNHEY and CDR2 SVGEGT. The length of the CDR3 is 17 residues. Losses at the gene ends were 0 bases for V and 2 bases for J; bases not matched to a gene: 8. The CDR3 protein is CASSYSSGSRSQETQYF. The CDR3 DNA sequence: TGTGCCAGCAGTTACTCGAGCGGGAGCCGGTCACAAGAGACCCAGTACTTC.

This chain joins TRBV6-6 and TRBJ1-6, with 12 bases identical to TRBD1. Germline V gene data show CDR1 as MNHNY and CDR2 as SVGAGI (reference sequence). This CDR3 is built from 14 residues. V gave up 7 bases and J gave up 9 bases; unmatched junction bases: 4. As DNA, the CDR3 is TGTGCCAGCACCTCGGGACAGGGGGCTTCACCCCTCCACTTT. It specifies CASTSGQGASPLHF.

In this sample, this clonotype turned up a few times. The chain uses TRBV6-5 and TRBJ1-1; 8 nucleotides align to TRBD1. Germline-derived CDR1 and CDR2 are MNHEY and SVGAGI. V lost 0 bases to trimming and J lost 6 bases; unmatched junction nucleotides: 6. This CDR3 has 15 amino acids. This chain's CDR3 is CASSYSNRGRSEAFF. In DNA, the CDR3 is TGTGCCAGCAGTTACTCGAACAGGGGGAGGTCTGAAGCTTTCTTT.

This clonotype was counted a few times. The J gene is TRBJ2-1, the V gene TRBV10-3, with D perhaps TRBD1 (6 bases). Trimming pared 3 bases from V and 6 bases from J, leaving 12 bases between. There are 14 residues in the CDR3. CDR1 and CDR2 (germline): ENHRY, SYGVKD. CDR3: CAISDEQGGNEQFF. As DNA, the CDR3 is TGTGCCATCAGTGATGAACAGGGTGGCAATGAGCAGTTCTTC.

The CDR3 protein is CATSDTRTSSGTQYF. Written as DNA, the CDR3 is TGTGCCACCAGTGACACCCGGACTAGCTCGGGGACCCAGTACTTC. The chain is built from TRBV24-1 and TRBJ2-5; TRBD2 agrees at 8 bases. Germline lookup yields CDR1 KGHDR and CDR2 SFDVKD. V shed 4 bases and J 7 bases; nucleotides not matched to a gene: 10. The CDR3 runs 15 residues.

The gene calls are TRBV15 and TRBJ2-1; D not resolved. The germline V and J ends were trimmed by 0 bases and 4 bases, with 13 bases remaining between them. The V gene's germline CDR1 is LNHNV and CDR2 YYDKDF (reference sequence). The CDR3 is 16 amino acids. CDR3 sequence reads: CATSRDRDARYNEQFF. CDR3 DNA sequence: TGTGCCACCAGCAGAGATAGGGATGCGCGGTACAATGAGCAGTTCTTC.

The chain has TRBV5-5 and TRBJ1-5, with 7 bases matching TRBD1. V shed 1 base and J 2 bases; nucleotides not matched to a gene: 6. CDR1 and CDR2 from the germline V gene are SGHKS and YYEKEE (reference sequence). The CDR3 extends over 16 amino acids. The CDR3 is CASSLTSGTGNQPQHF. The CDR3 nucleotides are TGTGCCAGCAGCTTGACCTCAGGGACAGGCAATCAGCCCCAGCATTTT.

The chain combines TRBV7-2 with TRBJ2-5; TRBD2 agrees at 14 bases. The CDR3 contains 19 residues. Germline V lookup: CDR1 SGHTA, CDR2 FQGNSA. The trim removed 4 bases at V and 4 bases at J, leaving 14 bases unmatched. The CDR3 sequence is CASSSTPGTSGRGGETQYF. The CDR3 DNA is TGTGCCAGCAGCTCAACCCCGGGGACTAGCGGGAGAGGAGGAGAGACCCAGTACTTC. The variable domain in full, completed from reference TRBV7-2 and TRBJ2-5, reads GAGVSQSPSNKVTEKGKDVELRCDPISGHTALYWYRQSLGQGLEFLIYFQGNSAPDKSGLPSDRFSAERTGGSVSTLTIQRTQQEDSAVYLCASSSTPGTSGRGGETQYFGPGTRLLVL.

CDR3 DNA: TGCGCCAGCAGCCCGAGGGACAGGGGGTACTCCTACGAGCAGTACTTC. Its protein product is CASSPRDRGYSYEQYF. This chain joins TRBV5-1 and TRBJ2-7; 11 bases line up with TRBD1. The CDR3 is 16 residues long. With 4 bases clipped from V and 0 bases from J, the junction kept 6 bases outside the gene matches. The germline V gene encodes CDR1 SGHRS and CDR2 YFSETQ.

This clonotype was seen at least ten times. The junction departs from the called germline gene at one end, perhaps through a read error. The chain joins TRBV5-1 to TRBJ2-2, with TRBD2 as a possible D gene (5 bases). The CDR3 runs 13 residues. Germline V lookup: CDR1 SGHRS, CDR2 YFSETQ. The CDR3 DNA reads as TGCGCCAGCAGCTTGATGCCTCCCGGGGAGCTGTCTTTT. It is translated as CASSLMPPGELSF. Using reference TRBV5-1 and TRBJ2-2 for the parts outside the CDR3, the full variable domain is KAGVTQTPRYLIKTRGQQVTLSCSPISGHRSVSWYQQTPGQGLQFLFEYFSETQRNKGNFPGRFSGRQFSNSRSEMNVSTLELGDSALYLCASSLMPPGELSFGEGSRLTVL.

This clonotype occurred a few times. The V gene is TRBV5-1, the J gene TRBJ2-1, with 9 bases aligning to TRBD2. V gave up 1 base and J gave up 0 bases; unmatched junction bases: 14. The CDR3 has 20 amino acids. In germline, CDR1 is SGHRS, CDR2 YFSETQ. Here the CDR3 reads CASSLRSGFGGRDSYNEQFF. Here the CDR3 DNA reads TGCGCCAGCAGCTTGAGGTCGGGGTTTGGCGGGAGGGACTCCTACAATGAGCAGTTCTTC.

The rearrangement uses TRBV7-6 and TRBJ2-1, with 10 bases fitting TRBD2. This CDR3 is built from 16 residues. V was clipped by 3 bases and J by 2 bases; unmatched bases: 4. Germline V gene sequence: CDR1 SGHVS, CDR2 FNYEAQ. Here the CDR3 DNA reads TGTGCCAGCAGCTTTAGCGGGAGGTGGGCCTACAATGAGCAGTTCTTC. Protein sequence: CASSFSGRWAYNEQFF.